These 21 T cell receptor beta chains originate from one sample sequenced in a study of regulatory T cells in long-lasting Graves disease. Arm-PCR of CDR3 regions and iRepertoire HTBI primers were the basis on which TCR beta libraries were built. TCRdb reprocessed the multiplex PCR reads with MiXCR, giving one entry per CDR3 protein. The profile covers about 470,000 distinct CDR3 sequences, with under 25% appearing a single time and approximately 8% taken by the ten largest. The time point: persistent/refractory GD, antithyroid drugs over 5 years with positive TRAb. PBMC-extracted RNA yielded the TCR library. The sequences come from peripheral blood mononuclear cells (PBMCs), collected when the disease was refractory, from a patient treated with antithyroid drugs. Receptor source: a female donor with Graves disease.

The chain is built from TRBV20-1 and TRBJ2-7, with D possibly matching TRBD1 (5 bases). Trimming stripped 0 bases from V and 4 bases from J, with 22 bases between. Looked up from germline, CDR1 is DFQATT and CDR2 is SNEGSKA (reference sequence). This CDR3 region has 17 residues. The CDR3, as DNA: TGCAGTGCTAGAGATTCAGGGCGATTTCCGGGCCCATACGAGCAGTACTTC. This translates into CSARDSGRFPGPYEQYF.

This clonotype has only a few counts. The CDR3 sequence: CASSSSGHLYEQYF. CDR3 nucleotides: TGTGCCAGCAGTTCCTCGGGACACCTCTACGAGCAGTACTTC. The chain carries TRBV12-3 or TRBV12-4 and TRBJ2-7, with a tentative D call TRBD1 (6 bases). The CDR3 runs to 14 residues. V lost 4 bases and J lost 3, with 13 bases in between.

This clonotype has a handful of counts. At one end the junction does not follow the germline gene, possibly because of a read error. CDR3 coding DNA: TGTGCCAGCAGCTTAAGGGGACCCACTAATGAAAAACTGTCTTTT. Protein product: CASSLRGPTNEKLSF. The gene calls are TRBV5-5 and TRBJ1-4; possible D gene TRBD1, 5 bases. This CDR3 has 15 amino acids. CDR1 SGHKS and CDR2 YYEKEE come from the germline V gene (reference sequence).

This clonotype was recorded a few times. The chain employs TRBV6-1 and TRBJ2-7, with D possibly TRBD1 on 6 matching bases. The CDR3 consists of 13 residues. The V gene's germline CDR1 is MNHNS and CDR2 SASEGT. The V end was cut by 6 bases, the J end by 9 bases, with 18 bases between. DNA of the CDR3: TGTGCCAGCAGCCCCCTGGGGGCAACCGGGCAGTACTTC. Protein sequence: CASSPLGATGQYF.

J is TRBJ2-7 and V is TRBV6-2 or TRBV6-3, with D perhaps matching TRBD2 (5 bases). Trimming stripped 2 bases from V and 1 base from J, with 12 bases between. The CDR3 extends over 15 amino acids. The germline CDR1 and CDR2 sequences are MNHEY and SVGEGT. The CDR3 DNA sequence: TGTGCCAGCAGTTACCCGGCTAGCCAATCCTACGAGCAGTACTTC. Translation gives CASSYPASQSYEQYF.

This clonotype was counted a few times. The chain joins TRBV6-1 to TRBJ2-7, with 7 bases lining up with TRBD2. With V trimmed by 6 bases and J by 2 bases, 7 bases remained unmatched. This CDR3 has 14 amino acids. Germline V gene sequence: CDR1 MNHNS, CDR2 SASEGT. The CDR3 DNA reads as TGTGCCAGCAGCTCTCAAGGACTAGCCTACGAGCAGTACTTC. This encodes CASSSQGLAYEQYF.

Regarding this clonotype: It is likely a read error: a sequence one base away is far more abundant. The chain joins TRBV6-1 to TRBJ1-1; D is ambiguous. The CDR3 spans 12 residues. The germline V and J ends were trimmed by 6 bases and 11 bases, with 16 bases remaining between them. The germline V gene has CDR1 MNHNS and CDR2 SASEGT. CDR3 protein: CASSRPEKEAFF. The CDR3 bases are TGTGCCAGCAGCCGCCCCGAGAAGGAGGCTTTCTTT.

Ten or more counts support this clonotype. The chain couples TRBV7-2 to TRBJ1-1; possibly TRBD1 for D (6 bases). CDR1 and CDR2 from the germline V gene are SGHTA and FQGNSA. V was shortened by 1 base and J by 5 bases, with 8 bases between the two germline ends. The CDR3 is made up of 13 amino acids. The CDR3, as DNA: TGTGCCAGCAGCTTAGTGCAGGGGACTGAAGCTTTCTTT. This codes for CASSLVQGTEAFF.

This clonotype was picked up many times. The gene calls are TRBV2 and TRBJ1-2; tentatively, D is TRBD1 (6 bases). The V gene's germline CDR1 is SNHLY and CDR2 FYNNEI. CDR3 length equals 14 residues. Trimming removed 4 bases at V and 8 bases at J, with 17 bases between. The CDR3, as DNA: TGTGCCAGCAGTGCCCGGGACATAATGGAGGGCTACACCTTC. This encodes CASSARDIMEGYTF.

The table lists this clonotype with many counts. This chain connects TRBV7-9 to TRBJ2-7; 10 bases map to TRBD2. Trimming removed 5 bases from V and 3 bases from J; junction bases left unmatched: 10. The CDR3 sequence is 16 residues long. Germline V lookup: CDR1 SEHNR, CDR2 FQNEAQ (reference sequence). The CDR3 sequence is CASSPVTSGIGYEQYF. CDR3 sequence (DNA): TGTGCCAGCAGCCCGGTCACTAGCGGGATAGGCTACGAGCAGTACTTC.

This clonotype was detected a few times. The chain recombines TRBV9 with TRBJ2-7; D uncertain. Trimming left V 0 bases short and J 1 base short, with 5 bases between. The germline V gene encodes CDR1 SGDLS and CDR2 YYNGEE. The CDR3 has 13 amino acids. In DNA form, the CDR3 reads TGTGCCAGCAGCGTAGACGGATCCTACGAGCAGTACTTC. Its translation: CASSVDGSYEQYF.

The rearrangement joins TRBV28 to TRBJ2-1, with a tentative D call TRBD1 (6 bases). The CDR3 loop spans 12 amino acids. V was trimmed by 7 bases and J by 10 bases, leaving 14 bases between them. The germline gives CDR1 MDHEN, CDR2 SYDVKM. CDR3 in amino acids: CASNTVRGEQFF. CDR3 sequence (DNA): TGTGCCAGCAATACGGTCAGGGGAGAGCAGTTCTTC.

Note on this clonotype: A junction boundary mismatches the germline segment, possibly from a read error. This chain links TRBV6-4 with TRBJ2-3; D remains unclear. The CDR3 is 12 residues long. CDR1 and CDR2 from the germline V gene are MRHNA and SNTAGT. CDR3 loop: CASSYSPDTQYF. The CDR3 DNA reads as TGTGCCAGCAGTTACTCCCCAGATACGCAGTATTTT.

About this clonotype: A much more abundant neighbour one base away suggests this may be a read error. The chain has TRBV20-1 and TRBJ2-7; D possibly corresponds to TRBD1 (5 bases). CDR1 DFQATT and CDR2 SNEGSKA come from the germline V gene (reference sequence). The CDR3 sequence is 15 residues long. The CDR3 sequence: CSARRGTQSSYGQYF. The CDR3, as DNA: TGCAGTGCTAGAAGGGGCACTCAGAGCTCCTACGGGCAGTACTTC.

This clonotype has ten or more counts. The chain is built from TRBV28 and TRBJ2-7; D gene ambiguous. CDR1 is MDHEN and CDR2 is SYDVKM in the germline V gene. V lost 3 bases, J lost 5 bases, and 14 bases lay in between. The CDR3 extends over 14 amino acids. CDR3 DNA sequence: TGTGCCAGCAGTTTTAGATGGGGTGTCGACGAGCAGTACTTC. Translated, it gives CASSFRWGVDEQYF.

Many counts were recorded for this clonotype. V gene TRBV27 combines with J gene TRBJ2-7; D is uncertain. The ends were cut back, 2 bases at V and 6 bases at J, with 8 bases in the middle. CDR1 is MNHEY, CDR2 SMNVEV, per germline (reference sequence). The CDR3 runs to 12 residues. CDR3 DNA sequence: TGTGCCAGCAGTTTACGTGGATTCGAGCAGTACTTC. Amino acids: CASSLRGFEQYF.

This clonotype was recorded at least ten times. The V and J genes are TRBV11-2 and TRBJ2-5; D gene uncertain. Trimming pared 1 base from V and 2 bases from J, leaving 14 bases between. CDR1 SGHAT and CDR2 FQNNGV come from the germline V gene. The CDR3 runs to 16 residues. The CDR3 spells CASSLGSWGGQETQYF. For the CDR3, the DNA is TGTGCCAGCAGCTTAGGGTCTTGGGGTGGGCAAGAGACCCAGTACTTC.

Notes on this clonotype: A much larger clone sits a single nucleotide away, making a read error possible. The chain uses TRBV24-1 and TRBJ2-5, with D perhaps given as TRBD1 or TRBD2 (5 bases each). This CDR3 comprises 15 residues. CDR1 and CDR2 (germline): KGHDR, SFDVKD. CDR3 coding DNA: TGTGCCGCCAGTGACCGAGGGGCAGCCCAAGAGACCCAGTACTTC. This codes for CAASDRGAAQETQYF.

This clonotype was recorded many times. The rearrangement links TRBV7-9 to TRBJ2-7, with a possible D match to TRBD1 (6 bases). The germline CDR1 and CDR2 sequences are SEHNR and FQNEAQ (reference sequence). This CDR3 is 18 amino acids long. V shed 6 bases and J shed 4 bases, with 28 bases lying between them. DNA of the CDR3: TGTGCCAGCAGTCCCACGGTGTGGGACAACGTCCTCCTGTACGAGCAGTACTTC. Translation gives CASSPTVWDNVLLYEQYF. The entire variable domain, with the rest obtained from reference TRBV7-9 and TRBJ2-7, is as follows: DTGVSQNPRHKITKRGQNVTFRCDPISEHNRLYWYRQTLGQGPEFLTYFQNEAQLEKSRLLSDRFSAERPKGSFSTLEIQRTEQGDSAMYLCASSPTVWDNVLLYEQYFGPGTRLTVT.

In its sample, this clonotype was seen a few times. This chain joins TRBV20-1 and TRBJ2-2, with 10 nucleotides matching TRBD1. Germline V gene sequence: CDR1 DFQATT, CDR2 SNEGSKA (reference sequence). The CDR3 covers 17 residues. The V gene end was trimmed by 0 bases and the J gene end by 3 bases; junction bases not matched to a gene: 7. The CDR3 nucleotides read TGCAGTGCTAGAGACACCGGGACAGGGGTGCACACCGGGGAGCTGTTTTTT. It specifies CSARDTGTGVHTGELFF.

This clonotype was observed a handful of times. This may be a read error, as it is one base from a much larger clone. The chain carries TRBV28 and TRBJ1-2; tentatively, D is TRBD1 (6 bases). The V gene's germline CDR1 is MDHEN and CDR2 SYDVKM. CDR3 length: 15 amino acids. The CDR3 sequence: CAGSTIRGSNYGYTF. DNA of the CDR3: TGTGCCGGCAGTACCATAAGGGGGAGTAACTATGGCTACACCTTC.